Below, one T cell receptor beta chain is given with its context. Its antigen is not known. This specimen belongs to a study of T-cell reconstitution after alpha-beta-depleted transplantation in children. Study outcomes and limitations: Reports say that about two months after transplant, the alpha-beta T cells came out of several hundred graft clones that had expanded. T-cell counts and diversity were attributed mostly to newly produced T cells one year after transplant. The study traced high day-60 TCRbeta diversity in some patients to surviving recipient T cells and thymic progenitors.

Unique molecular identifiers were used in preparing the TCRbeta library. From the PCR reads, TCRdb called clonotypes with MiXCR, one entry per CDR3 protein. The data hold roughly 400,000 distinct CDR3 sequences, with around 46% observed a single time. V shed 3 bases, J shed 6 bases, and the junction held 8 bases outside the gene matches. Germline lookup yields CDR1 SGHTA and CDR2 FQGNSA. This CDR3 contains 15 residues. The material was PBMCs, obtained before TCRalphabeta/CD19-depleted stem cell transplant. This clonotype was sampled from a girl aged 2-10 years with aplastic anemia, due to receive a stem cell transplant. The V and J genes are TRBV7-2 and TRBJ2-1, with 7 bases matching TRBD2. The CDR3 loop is CASSFSGNLANEQFF. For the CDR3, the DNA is TGTGCCAGCAGCTTCAGCGGGAACCTTGCCAATGAGCAGTTCTTC.